The source of this T cell receptor beta chain is a study of T cells in Graves' hyperthyroidism and ophthalmopathy. This clonotype has a count of ten or more. The source material, RNA transcripts, was used to amplify TCR beta CDR3 regions. With the HTBI primer set, the TCR CDR3 went through a first round of RT-PCR. TCRdb re-called the multiplex PCR reads with MiXCR, one entry per CDR3 protein. Of around 420,000 distinct CDR3 sequences in the sample, approximately 15% were seen once. The CDR3 has 15 amino acids. CDR1 and CDR2 from the germline V gene are SGHVS and FQNEAQ. The V end was cut by 3 bases, the J end by 5 bases, with 17 bases between.

V and J are TRBV7-8 and TRBJ2-7, with D perhaps matching TRBD1 or TRBD2 (5 bases each). This receptor was obtained from a woman younger than 35 with Graves' hyperthyroidism. The specimen was blood. The CDR3 DNA reads as TGTGCCAGCAGCTTGGGGGTGAGGGGAACCGACGAGCAGTACTTC. Translated: CASSLGVRGTDEQYF.